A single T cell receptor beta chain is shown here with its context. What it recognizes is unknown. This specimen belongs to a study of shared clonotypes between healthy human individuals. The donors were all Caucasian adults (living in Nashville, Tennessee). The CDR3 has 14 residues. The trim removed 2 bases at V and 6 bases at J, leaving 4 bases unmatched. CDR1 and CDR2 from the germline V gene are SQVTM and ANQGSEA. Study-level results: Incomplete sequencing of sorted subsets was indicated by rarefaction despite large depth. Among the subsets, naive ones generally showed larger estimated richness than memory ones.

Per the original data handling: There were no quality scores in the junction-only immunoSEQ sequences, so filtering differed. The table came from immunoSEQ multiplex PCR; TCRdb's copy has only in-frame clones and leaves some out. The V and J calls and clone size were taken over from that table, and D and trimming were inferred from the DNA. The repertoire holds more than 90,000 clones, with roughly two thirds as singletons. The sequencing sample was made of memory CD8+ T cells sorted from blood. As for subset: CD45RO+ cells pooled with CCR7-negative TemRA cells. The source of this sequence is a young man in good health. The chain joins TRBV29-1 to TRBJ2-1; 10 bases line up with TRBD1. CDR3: CSVEYGQGVNEQFF. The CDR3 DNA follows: TGCAGCGTTGAATACGGACAGGGGGTCAATGAGCAGTTCTTC.